These 25 T cell receptor beta chains were sequenced from one sample in a study of Tregs in tolerant kidney transplant recipients. The nonmyeloablative bone marrow transplants came from related graft donors, with transient mixed chimerism. Some clones are missing from TCRdb's copy, which holds only in-frame ones; the method was immunoSEQ multiplex PCR. The data contain more than 70,000 clones, roughly 90% of them singletons. Sequencing was performed on CD4+ T cells from blood (PBMCs), taken 24 months after the transplant. Receptors were obtained from a human patient who received a combined kidney and bone marrow transplant. The graft donor may have contributed some T cells.

The J gene is TRBJ2-3, the V gene TRBV7-8; 14 bases line up with TRBD2. Trimming at V came to 5 bases and at J to 4 bases, leaving 11 bases not matched to a gene. The V gene's germline CDR1 is SGHVS and CDR2 FQNEAQ. The CDR3 has 18 amino acids. CDR3 sequence reads: CASSVGFGTSGSSDTQYF. The CDR3 nucleotides read TGTGCCAGCAGCGTCGGCTTTGGGACTAGCGGGAGTTCAGATACGCAGTATTTT.

The CDR3 is CASSYTNQGGYTF. The CDR3 nucleotides are TGTGCCAGCAGTTACACTAACCAGGGAGGCTACACCTTC. The genes are TRBV6-6 and TRBJ1-2; tentative D call: TRBD1 (5 bases). The CDR3 runs 13 residues. Trimming removed 2 bases from V and 8 bases from J, with 12 bases in between. Germline assignment: CDR1 MNHNY and CDR2 SVGAGI (reference sequence).

Note on this clone: Sequence at one end of the junction differs from germline and may be a read error. V and J are TRBV13 and TRBJ1-5; D call uncertain. The CDR3 has 14 residues. Germline assignment: CDR1 PRHDT and CDR2 FYEKMQ (reference sequence). The CDR3 sequence is CASSLLGSDQPQHF. The CDR3 DNA sequence: TGTGCCAGCAGCCTACTGGGTAGCGATCAGCCCCAGCATTTT.

This clone was observed once. This chain joins TRBV4-1 and TRBJ2-7, with 7 bases lining up with TRBD2. Germline CDR1 reads MGHRA; CDR2 reads YSYEKL. J gave up 6 bases and V 1 base, and 15 bases lay outside the gene matches. This CDR3 is built from 17 residues. The CDR3 loop is CASSQASVLSSGVEQYF. The CDR3 coding sequence is TGCGCCAGCAGCCAAGCCTCCGTCTTGTCTAGCGGAGTCGAGCAGTACTTC.

V and J are TRBV7-2 and TRBJ2-3; 9 nucleotides match TRBD1. The CDR3 totals 14 residues. CDR1 is SGHTA, CDR2 FQGNSA, per germline. The trim removed 0 bases at V and 14 bases at J, leaving 9 bases unmatched. DNA for the CDR3: TGTGCCAGCAGCTTAGCGGGCATGACAGGGGGAGGGTATTTT. This codes for CASSLAGMTGGGYF.

The rearrangement uses TRBV21-1 and TRBJ2-5; the D call in the table, TRBD1, was not verified against the DNA. TRBV21-1 is flagged as a pseudogene. The CDR3 extends over 16 amino acids. Here the CDR3 reads CASSKGTTGGGETQYF. The DNA of the CDR3 is TGTGCCAGCAGCAAAGGGACGACAGGGGGCGGTGAGACCCAGTACTTC.

The chain is built from TRBV12-5 and TRBJ2-5; 14 bases agree with TRBD2. CDR1 LGHNT and CDR2 FRNRAP come from the germline V gene. CDR3 length equals 19 residues. V trimming: 0 bases; J trimming: 1 base; junction bases outside the gene matches: 7. The CDR3 DNA sequence: TGTGCTAGTGGTTTGGTACGAGGACTAGCGGGAGGTCCCCAAGAGACCCAGTACTTC. This gives the protein CASGLVRGLAGGPQETQYF. Based on the CDR3 plus reference TRBV12-5 and TRBJ2-5, the full variable domain is DARVTQTPRHKVTEMGQEVTMRCQPILGHNTVFWYRQTMMQGLELLAYFRNRAPLDDSGMPKDRFSAEMPDATLATLKIQPSEPRDSAVYFCASGLVRGLAGGPQETQYFGPGTRLLVL.

This clone is a singleton in its sample. The V call is TRBV9, the J call TRBJ2-3, with TRBD2 matching over 9 bases. V lost 0 bases, J lost 2 bases, and 4 bases stayed unmatched. Germline V CDR1 and CDR2: SGDLS, YYNGEE. This CDR3 spans 16 amino acids. The CDR3 sequence: CASSVGTSGHTDTQYF. The DNA of the CDR3 is TGTGCCAGCAGCGTAGGAACTAGCGGGCACACAGATACGCAGTATTTT.

J is TRBJ2-5 and V is TRBV6-5; 9 bases match TRBD1. CDR3 length: 15 residues. Germline V CDR1 and CDR2: MNHEY, SVGAGI. The V segment lost 0 bases and the J segment 5 bases; nucleotides outside the gene matches: 4. This chain's CDR3 is CASSYSGTGLETQYF. In DNA form, the CDR3 reads TGTGCCAGCAGTTACTCAGGGACAGGGTTGGAGACCCAGTACTTC.

This clone was seen just once. The rearrangement links TRBV6-6 to TRBJ1-4; no clear D gene. Germline loops: CDR1 MNHNY, CDR2 SVGAGI (reference sequence). V lost 5 bases and J 8 bases, leaving 6 bases between the germline ends. CDR3 length: 11 amino acids. CDR3 DNA: TGTGCCAGCAGTGAGTGGGAAAAACTGTTTTTT. It yields the protein CASSEWEKLFF.

The CDR3 here is CASSVGASGPITDTQYF. Written as DNA, the CDR3 is TGTGCCAGCAGCGTAGGGGCTAGCGGGCCTATCACAGATACGCAGTATTTT. This chain uses TRBV9 with TRBJ2-3, with 8 bases fitting TRBD2. V trimming: 0 bases; J trimming: 2 bases; junction bases outside the gene matches: 8. This CDR3 has 17 residues. Germline loops: CDR1 SGDLS, CDR2 YYNGEE. The variable domain in full, with the rest retrieved from reference TRBV9 and TRBJ2-3, is DSGVTQTPKHLITATGQRVTLRCSPRSGDLSVYWYQQSLDQGLQFLIQYYNGEERAKGNILERFSAQQFPDLHSELNLSSLELGDSALYFCASSVGASGPITDTQYFGPGTRLTVL.

Written as DNA, the CDR3 is TGTGCCAGCAGCTTTAGTCCCGGGAGTGGATACAATGAGCAGTTCTTC. This translates into CASSFSPGSGYNEQFF. This chain joins TRBV7-2 and TRBJ2-1, with D perhaps TRBD2 (6 bases). The CDR3 contains 16 residues. Between the trimmed V and J ends, which lost 3 bases and 4 bases, there was a span of 16 bases. Germline CDR1 and CDR2: SGHTA and FQGNSA.

This chain connects TRBV5-1 to TRBJ2-7; no reliable D call. V was shortened by 3 bases and J by 2 bases, with 3 bases between the two germline ends. The CDR3 has 11 residues. Germline assignment: CDR1 SGHRS and CDR2 YFSETQ. The CDR3 DNA reads TGCGCCAGCAGCTCTACCTACGAGCAGTACTTC. This translates into CASSSTYEQYF.

V gene TRBV19 combines with J gene TRBJ2-7, with TRBD2 matching over 8 bases. Germline-derived CDR1 and CDR2 are LNHDA and SQIVND (reference sequence). Losses at the gene ends were 6 bases for V and 2 bases for J; bases not matched to a gene: 9. The CDR3 spans 15 residues. The CDR3 spells CASRPQGLVPYEQYF. In DNA, the CDR3 is TGTGCCAGTAGGCCCCAGGGACTAGTCCCCTACGAGCAGTACTTC.

The V and J genes are TRBV5-4 and TRBJ2-5; 12 nucleotides align to TRBD2. V shed 0 bases, J shed 2 bases, and the junction held 5 bases outside the gene matches. Germline V CDR1 and CDR2: SGHNT, YYREEE (reference sequence). There are 17 residues in the CDR3. The DNA for the CDR3 is TGTGCCAGCAGCTTGGACCTAGGGACTAGCGGGCAAGAGACCCAGTACTTC. Translation: CASSLDLGTSGQETQYF.

The DNA of the CDR3 is TGTGCTAGTGGTTTGGTCCCTCCGACAGCGTCCCTCTACGAGCAGTACTTC. It translates to CASGLVPPTASLYEQYF. The chain links TRBV12-5 to TRBJ2-7, with D perhaps TRBD1 (5 bases). Trimming shortened V by 0 bases and J by 3 bases, and 18 bases separated the two germline ends. This CDR3 has 17 residues. The germline V gene has CDR1 LGHNT and CDR2 FRNRAP. Looking up the rest from reference TRBV12-5 and TRBJ2-7 gives the full variable domain: DARVTQTPRHKVTEMGQEVTMRCQPILGHNTVFWYRQTMMQGLELLAYFRNRAPLDDSGMPKDRFSAEMPDATLATLKIQPSEPRDSAVYFCASGLVPPTASLYEQYFGPGTRLTVT.

This clone is a singleton in its sample. The gene calls are TRBV27 and TRBJ2-1; a weak D match, TRBD2 (5 bases). CDR3 length equals 18 residues. Germline-derived CDR1 and CDR2 are MNHEY and SMNVEV (reference sequence). Deletions cut 2 bases from V and 3 bases from J, with 20 bases between. The CDR3 sequence is CASSLEVLRAGFYNEQFF. The CDR3 DNA reads as TGTGCCAGCAGTTTAGAGGTCTTGAGGGCGGGCTTCTACAATGAGCAGTTCTTC.

The table lists this clone with a count of one. This sequence joins TRBV6-4 and TRBJ1-5, with 8 bases fitting TRBD1. V dropped 6 bases and J dropped 0; count of bases not matched to a gene: 10. Per the germline V gene, CDR1 is MRHNA and CDR2 is SNTAGT. This CDR3 spans 17 amino acids. The CDR3 loop reads CASSRRTGNYSNQPQHF. CDR3 sequence (DNA): TGTGCCAGCAGCAGACGGACAGGGAACTATAGCAATCAGCCCCAGCATTTT.

V is TRBV6-5 and J is TRBJ1-1; TRBD1 aligns across 7 bases. CDR1 MNHEY and CDR2 SVGAGI come from the germline V gene. CDR3 size: 11 residues. With 7 bases clipped from V and 7 bases from J, the junction kept 3 bases outside the gene matches. The CDR3 spells CASIRQGEAFF. The CDR3 nucleotides are TGTGCCAGCATACGACAGGGTGAAGCTTTCTTT.

This clone came up a few times. This chain links TRBV4-1 with TRBJ1-4, with D perhaps matching TRBD1 (5 bases). V lost 1 base, J lost 0 bases, and 6 bases lay in between. The V gene's germline CDR1 is MGHRA and CDR2 YSYEKL. This CDR3 is built from 15 residues. CDR3 DNA sequence: TGCGCCAGCAGCCAAGGACAGACAACTAATGAAAAACTGTTTTTT. This sequence encodes CASSQGQTTNEKLFF.

This chain joins TRBV5-4 and TRBJ2-1, with 9 bases matching TRBD1. Germline trimming cut 4 bases from V and 4 bases from J; bases unmatched to any gene: 9. From germline, CDR1 is SGHNT and CDR2 YYREEE (reference sequence). This CDR3 contains 16 residues. The CDR3 here is CASSPGTGITYNEQFF. Here the CDR3 DNA reads TGTGCCAGCAGCCCGGGGACAGGGATAACATACAATGAGCAGTTCTTC.

CDR3 sequence reads: CASSQGTSGDNEQFF. The DNA of the CDR3 is TGTGCCAGCAGCCAAGGGACTAGCGGAGACAATGAGCAGTTCTTC. The genes are TRBV4-2 and TRBJ2-1, with 10 bases matching TRBD2. This CDR3 is 15 amino acids long. CDR1 is LGHNA and CDR2 is YNFKEQ in the germline V gene. Trimming cost V 1 base and J 5 bases; bases outside gene matches: 2.

V and J are TRBV21-1 and TRBJ2-1; TRBD2, as called in the table, went unchecked against the DNA. TRBV21-1 is flagged as a pseudogene. This CDR3 has 22 residues. The CDR3 nucleotides read TGTGCCAGCAGTCCCCTGGAGGCGGGAGGGCCCCTGCGCGCCCGCTCTGGGGATGAGCAGTTCTTC. Translating gives CASSPLEAGGPLRARSGDEQFF.

The rearrangement uses TRBV2 and TRBJ2-1; 14 bases fit TRBD2. J gave up 7 bases and V 4 bases, and 6 bases lay outside the gene matches. In germline, CDR1 is SNHLY, CDR2 FYNNEI. The CDR3 is made up of 16 amino acids. For the CDR3, the DNA is TGTGCCAGCAGTGGGACTAGCGGGGGGTATCGAAATGAGCAGTTCTTC. Translation: CASSGTSGGYRNEQFF.

The J gene is TRBJ2-7, the V gene TRBV5-1; D might be TRBD1 (6 bases). The ends were cut back, 0 bases at V and 2 bases at J, with 15 bases in the middle. The length of the CDR3 is 16 residues. Germline CDR1 is SGHRS and CDR2 is YFSETQ. DNA of the CDR3: TGCGCCAGCAGCTTGGGCAGGGGCTTATCCACCTACGAGCAGTACTTC. Translating it yields CASSLGRGLSTYEQYF.